This T cell receptor beta chain was sequenced for a study of memory CD4+ T cells and cytomegalovirus serostatus. Study at large: Of the healthy Belgian adults, several were CMV seropositive and about 24 seronegative. General study points: A US-trained random forest predicted CMV serostatus with median AUC around 0.9.

Clones were read by immunoSEQ multiplex PCR, and TCRdb kept only the in-frame ones, dropping some. This table holds tens of thousands of clones, roughly 72% found once. The sort gate was single viable CD3+CD4+CD8-CD45RO+ cells for memory CD4+ T cells. Details on this clone: What it binds is not known. At one boundary the junction diverges from the germline segment, which might be a read error.

Germline V gives CDR1 SSHAT, CDR2 FNYEAQ (reference sequence). CDR3 length: 21 amino acids. This chain links TRBV7-7 with TRBJ1-6; unclear D gene. Sequencing was done on a sample of memory CD4+ T cells from blood. The sequence was collected from an adult in good health and CMV-seronegative. DNA of the CDR3: TGTGCTAGCAGCTTAGTTGAGACACCTGAACCCTACCCCCTATATAATTCACCCCTCCACTTT. Its translation: CASSLVETPEPYPLYNSPLHF.